Listed here are 10 T cell receptor beta chains from one sample, sequenced in a study of T cells after yellow fever vaccination. TCRdb reprocessed the 5' RACE reads via MiXCR and lists one record per CDR3 protein. Among around 56,000 distinct CDR3 sequences, approximately 6% were seen once, and the ten largest hold 30% to 35%. The specimen comprised PBMCs, either bulk or a sorted T-cell subset (CD4+, CD8+, memory, or dextramer-sorted; not recorded which), sampled on the day of the yellow fever booster vaccination. The receptors stem from a man aged 18 to 30 who received the YFV17D yellow fever vaccine.

The chain links TRBV18 to TRBJ1-3; D is unclear. This CDR3 is 15 amino acids long. The V end was cut by 3 bases, the J end by 0 bases, with 9 bases between. Germline CDR1 reads KGHSH; CDR2 reads LQKENI. The CDR3 sequence: CASSPGVSSGNTIYF. In DNA, the CDR3 is TGTGCCAGCTCACCGGGAGTGAGCTCTGGAAACACCATATATTTT.

The rearrangement joins TRBV5-4 to TRBJ2-5; D not resolved. Looked up from germline, CDR1 is SGHNT and CDR2 is YYREEE (reference sequence). This CDR3 region has 15 residues. V was cut by 4 bases and J by 3 bases, with 16 bases left in between. CDR3: CASSPSWVEKETQYF. In nucleotides, the CDR3 is TGTGCCAGCAGCCCCTCGTGGGTAGAGAAAGAGACCCAGTACTTC.

There are a few counts of this clonotype. V and J are TRBV7-9 and TRBJ2-7; 7 positions match TRBD1. V lost 5 bases, J lost 5 bases, and 9 bases stayed unmatched. Germline V CDR1 and CDR2: SEHNR, FQNEAQ (reference sequence). The CDR3 loop spans 14 amino acids. The CDR3 DNA sequence: TGTGCCAGCAGCGCACAGGGGTGGAATGACGAGCAGTACTTC. It yields the protein CASSAQGWNDEQYF.

This clonotype was picked up many times. V is TRBV29-1 and J is TRBJ1-3; no clear D gene. Germline V gene sequence: CDR1 SQVTM, CDR2 ANQGSEA. Deletions cut 3 bases from V and 4 bases from J, with 4 bases between. The CDR3 is made up of 11 amino acids. The CDR3 sequence is CSVDRGNTIYF. CDR3 nucleotide sequence: TGCAGCGTTGATCGGGGAAACACCATATATTTT.

This clonotype was observed a handful of times. The chain joins TRBV20-1 to TRBJ1-4, with unresolved D. Trimming left V 0 bases short and J 8 bases short, with 13 bases between. This CDR3 contains 14 residues. From germline, CDR1 is DFQATT and CDR2 SNEGSKA (reference sequence). The CDR3 loop is CSAREAEGVEKLFF. The CDR3 DNA reads TGCAGTGCTAGAGAGGCAGAGGGAGTAGAAAAACTGTTTTTT.

The chain links TRBV4-1 to TRBJ2-3, with 10 positions matching TRBD2. The CDR3 extends over 17 amino acids. The germline gives CDR1 MGHRA, CDR2 YSYEKL. The junction had 12 bases not matched to a gene; V was cut back by 2 bases and J by 7 bases. The CDR3 region has the DNA TGCGCCAGCAGCCAATTCACTAGCGGGGTCAGCAGAAATACGCAGTATTTT. As protein: CASSQFTSGVSRNTQYF.

This clonotype has only a few counts. V and J are TRBV20-1 and TRBJ2-7; no clear D. V was trimmed by 0 bases and J by 2 bases, leaving 8 bases between them. Germline CDR1 reads DFQATT; CDR2 reads SNEGSKA (reference sequence). CDR3 size: 13 residues. The CDR3 DNA is TGCAGTGCTAGAGACAGGTCGGCCTACGAGCAGTACTTC. Translated: CSARDRSAYEQYF.

The rearrangement joins TRBV14 to TRBJ2-1; D is perhaps TRBD2 (6 bases). Germline V gene sequence: CDR1 SGHDN, CDR2 FVKESK. This CDR3 is 15 amino acids long. V was trimmed by 3 bases and J by 9 bases, leaving 18 bases between them. The DNA for the CDR3 is TGTGCCAGCAGCCAGACGGGGAGGCGGGTCGGTGAGCAGTTCTTC. The encoded protein is CASSQTGRRVGEQFF.

At least ten counts were recorded for this clonotype. V and J are TRBV7-9 and TRBJ2-3; maybe TRBD1 (5 bases). The CDR3 totals 15 residues. CDR1 is SEHNR and CDR2 is FQNEAQ in the germline V gene (reference sequence). The ends were cut back, 5 bases at V and 2 bases at J, with 14 bases in the middle. The CDR3 spells CASSPKTTDTDTQYF. Here the CDR3 DNA reads TGTGCCAGCAGCCCGAAGACGACAGACACAGATACGCAGTATTTT.

The table lists this clonotype with many counts. The V call is TRBV7-9, the J call TRBJ1-2, with 10 bases lining up with TRBD1. The CDR3 covers 15 residues. V lost 6 bases to trimming and J lost 8 bases; unmatched junction nucleotides: 12. Germline CDR1 reads SEHNR; CDR2 reads FQNEAQ (reference sequence). The CDR3: CASRTTTGGGQGYTF. CDR3 DNA: TGTGCCAGCAGAACGACGACAGGGGGCGGACAAGGCTACACCTTC.